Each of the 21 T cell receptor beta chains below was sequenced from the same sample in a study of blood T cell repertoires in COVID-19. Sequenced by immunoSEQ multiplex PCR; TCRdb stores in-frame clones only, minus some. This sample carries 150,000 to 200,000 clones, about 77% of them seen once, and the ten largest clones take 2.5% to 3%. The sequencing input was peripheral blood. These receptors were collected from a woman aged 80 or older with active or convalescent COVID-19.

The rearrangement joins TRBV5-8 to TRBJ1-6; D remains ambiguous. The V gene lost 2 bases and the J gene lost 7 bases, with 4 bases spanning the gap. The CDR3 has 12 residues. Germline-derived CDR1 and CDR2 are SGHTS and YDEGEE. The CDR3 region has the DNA TGTGCCAGCAGCTTTGCGAATTCACCCCTCCACTTT. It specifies CASSFANSPLHF.

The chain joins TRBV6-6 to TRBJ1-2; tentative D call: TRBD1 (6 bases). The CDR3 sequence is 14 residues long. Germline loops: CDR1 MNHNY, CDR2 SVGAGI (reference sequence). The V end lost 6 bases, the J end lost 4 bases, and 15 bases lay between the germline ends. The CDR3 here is CASRALQGGYGYTF. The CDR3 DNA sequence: TGTGCCAGCAGGGCATTACAGGGCGGCTATGGCTACACCTTC.

The CDR3 reads CASSRDRGNQPQHF. The CDR3 coding sequence is TGTGCCAGCAGCCGGGACAGGGGGAATCAGCCCCAGCATTTT. The genes are TRBV7-9 and TRBJ1-5, with 11 bases that match TRBD1. The ends lost 5 bases at V and 4 bases at J; junction bases unmatched: 1. The CDR3 spans 14 residues. Per germline, CDR1 SEHNR and CDR2 FQNEAQ (reference sequence).

CDR3 nucleotide sequence: TGTGCCAGCAGAAACGTCGGACTAGCGGGGACCCTCGAGACCCAGTACTTC. Amino acids: CASRNVGLAGTLETQYF. The chain employs TRBV2 and TRBJ2-5; TRBD2 aligns across 12 bases. This CDR3 is 17 amino acids long. Germline V gene data show CDR1 as SNHLY and CDR2 as FYNNEI. V was clipped by 6 bases and J by 5 bases; unmatched bases: 13.

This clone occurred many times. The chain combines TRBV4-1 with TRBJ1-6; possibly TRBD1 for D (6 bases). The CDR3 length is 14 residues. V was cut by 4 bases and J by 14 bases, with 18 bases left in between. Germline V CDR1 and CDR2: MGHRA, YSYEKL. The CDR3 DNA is TGCGCCAGCAGCCTGGGACATCAAGGGGGGGCCCTCCACTTT. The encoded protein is CASSLGHQGGALHF.

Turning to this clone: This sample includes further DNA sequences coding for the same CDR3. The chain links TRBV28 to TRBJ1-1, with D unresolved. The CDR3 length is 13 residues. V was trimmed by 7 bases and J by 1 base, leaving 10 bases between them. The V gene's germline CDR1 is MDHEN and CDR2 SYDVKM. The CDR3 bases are TGTGCCAGCACCCCGCCGGGGAACACTGAAGCTTTCTTT. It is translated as CASTPPGNTEAFF.

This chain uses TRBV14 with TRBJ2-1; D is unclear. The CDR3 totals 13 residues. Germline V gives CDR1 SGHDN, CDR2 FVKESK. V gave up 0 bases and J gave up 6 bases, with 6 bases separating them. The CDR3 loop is CASSQDRSNEQFF. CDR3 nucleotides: TGTGCCAGCAGCCAAGATCGCAGCAATGAGCAGTTCTTC.

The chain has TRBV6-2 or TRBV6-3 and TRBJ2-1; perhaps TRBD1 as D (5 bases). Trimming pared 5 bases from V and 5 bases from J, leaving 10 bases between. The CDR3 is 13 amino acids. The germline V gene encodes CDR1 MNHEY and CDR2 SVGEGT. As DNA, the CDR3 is TGTGCCAGCAGTCTGACAGTCAACAATGAGCAGTTCTTC. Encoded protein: CASSLTVNNEQFF.

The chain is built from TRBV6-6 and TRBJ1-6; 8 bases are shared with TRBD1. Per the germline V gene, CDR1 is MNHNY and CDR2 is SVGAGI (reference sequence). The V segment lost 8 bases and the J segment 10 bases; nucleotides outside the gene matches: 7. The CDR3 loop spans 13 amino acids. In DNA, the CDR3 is TGTGCCAGCCAGACAGGGGCGAGCTCACCCCTCCACTTT. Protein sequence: CASQTGASSPLHF.

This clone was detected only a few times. The DNA for the CDR3 is TGTGCCAGCAGTTTGTTAGTTAACTATGGCTACACCTTC. Residues: CASSLLVNYGYTF. V gene TRBV28 combines with J gene TRBJ1-2; D unclear. This CDR3 comprises 13 residues. The germline V gene encodes CDR1 MDHEN and CDR2 SYDVKM. V lost 3 bases and J 1 base, leaving 6 bases between the germline ends.

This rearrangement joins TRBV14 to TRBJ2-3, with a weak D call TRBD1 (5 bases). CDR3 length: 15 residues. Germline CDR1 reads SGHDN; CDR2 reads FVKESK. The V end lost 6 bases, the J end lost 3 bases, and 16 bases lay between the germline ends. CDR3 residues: CASSPLGLETDTQYF. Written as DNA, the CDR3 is TGTGCCAGCAGTCCCCTGGGGCTAGAAACAGATACGCAGTATTTT.

CDR3 loop: CAWSWSSGVLNEQFF. In nucleotides, the CDR3 is TGTGCCTGGAGTTGGAGTAGCGGGGTGCTCAATGAGCAGTTCTTC. The genes are TRBV30 and TRBJ2-1, with 8 bases identical to TRBD2. Germline-derived CDR1 and CDR2 are GTSNPN and SVGIG (reference sequence). Losses at the gene ends were 2 bases for V and 6 bases for J; bases not matched to a gene: 9. The CDR3 covers 15 residues. Full variable domain (missing parts from reference TRBV30 and TRBJ2-1): SQTIHQWPATLVQPVGSPLSLECTVEGTSNPNLYWYRQAAGRGLQLLFYSVGIGQISSEVPQNLSASRPQDRQFILSSKKLLLSDSGFYLCAWSWSSGVLNEQFFGPGTRLTVL.

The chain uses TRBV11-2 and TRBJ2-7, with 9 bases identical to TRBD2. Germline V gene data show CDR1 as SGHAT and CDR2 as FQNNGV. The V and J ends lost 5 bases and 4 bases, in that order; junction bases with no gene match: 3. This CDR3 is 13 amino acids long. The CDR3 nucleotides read TGTGCCAGCAGCAGGGGACTAGCTTACGAGCAGTACTTC. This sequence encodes CASSRGLAYEQYF.

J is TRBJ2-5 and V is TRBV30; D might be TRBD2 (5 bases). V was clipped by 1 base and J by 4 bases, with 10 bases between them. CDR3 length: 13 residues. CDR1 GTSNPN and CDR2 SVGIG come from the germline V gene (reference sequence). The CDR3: CAWSGTVPETQYF. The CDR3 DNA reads TGTGCCTGGAGTGGGACTGTCCCAGAGACCCAGTACTTC.

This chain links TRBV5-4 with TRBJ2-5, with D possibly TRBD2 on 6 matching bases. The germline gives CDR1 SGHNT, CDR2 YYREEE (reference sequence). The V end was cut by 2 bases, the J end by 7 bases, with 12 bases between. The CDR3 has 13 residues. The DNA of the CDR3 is TGTGCCAGCAGCTTTGGAGGGGCGGGGACCCAGTACTTC. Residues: CASSFGGAGTQYF.

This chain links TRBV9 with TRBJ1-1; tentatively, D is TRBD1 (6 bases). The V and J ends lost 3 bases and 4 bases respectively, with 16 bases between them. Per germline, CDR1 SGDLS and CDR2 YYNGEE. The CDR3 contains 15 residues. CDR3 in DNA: TGTGCCAGCAGCGAATCAGGGGTACGCGGCACTGAAGCTTTCTTT. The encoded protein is CASSESGVRGTEAFF.

CDR3 bases: TGTGCCAGCAGTTCGCCTAGCGGGGTGACAGATACGCAGTATTTT. This gives the protein CASSSPSGVTDTQYF. J is TRBJ2-3 and V is TRBV6-5; 9 bases map to TRBD2. With V trimmed by 4 bases and J by 3 bases, 5 bases remained unmatched. CDR3 length equals 15 residues. Germline V CDR1 and CDR2: MNHEY, SVGAGI.

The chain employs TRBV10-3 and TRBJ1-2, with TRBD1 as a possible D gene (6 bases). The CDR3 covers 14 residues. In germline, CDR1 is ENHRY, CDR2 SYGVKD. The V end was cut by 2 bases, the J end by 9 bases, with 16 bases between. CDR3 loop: CAISEPPYRDSYTF. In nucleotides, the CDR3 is TGTGCCATCAGTGAGCCACCGTACAGGGATAGCTACACCTTC.

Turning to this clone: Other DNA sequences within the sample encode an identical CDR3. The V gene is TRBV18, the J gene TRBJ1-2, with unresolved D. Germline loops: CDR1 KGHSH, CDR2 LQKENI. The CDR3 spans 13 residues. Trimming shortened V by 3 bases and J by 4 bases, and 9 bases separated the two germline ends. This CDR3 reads CASSPAEGYGYTF. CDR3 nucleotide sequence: TGTGCCAGCTCACCGGCCGAGGGCTATGGCTACACCTTC.

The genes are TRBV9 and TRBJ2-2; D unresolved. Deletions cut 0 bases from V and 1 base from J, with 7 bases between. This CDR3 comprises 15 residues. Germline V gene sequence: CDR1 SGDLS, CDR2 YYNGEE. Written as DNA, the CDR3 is TGTGCCAGCAGCGTAGATTCCGTGAACACCGGGGAGCTGTTTTTT. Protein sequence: CASSVDSVNTGELFF.

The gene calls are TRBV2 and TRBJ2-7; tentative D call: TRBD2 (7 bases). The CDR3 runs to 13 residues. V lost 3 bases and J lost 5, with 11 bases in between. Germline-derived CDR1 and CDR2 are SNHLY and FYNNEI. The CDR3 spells CASSDSGGHEQYF. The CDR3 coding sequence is TGTGCCAGCAGTGATTCCGGGGGGCACGAGCAGTACTTC.